Sequencing of this T cell receptor (beta chain) was carried out in a study of graft-versus-host responses after intestinal transplantation. Study-level background: As for transplant type, recipients had multivisceral, liver-intestinal, or isolated intestinal grafts.

Intraepithelial and lamina propria lymphocytes were freed from processed graft tissue. Generated by immunoSEQ multiplex PCR, the TCRdb table keeps only in-frame clones and is missing some. In the table there are 25,000 to 30,000 clones, 65% to 80% of which are singletons. The sequenced sample was ileum tissue, obtained 98 days after intestinal transplantation. The source is a human patient who received an intestinal transplant, so some T cells may come from the graft donor.

Here the CDR3 reads CASCFRTDSYEQYF. The DNA for the CDR3 is TGTGCCAGCTGTTTCCGGACGGACTCCTACGAGCAGTACTTC. The gene calls are TRBV2 and TRBJ2-5; D not certain. The J call is in doubt because the DNA end fits TRBJ2-7 better. CDR3 length: 14 residues. Germline loops: CDR1 SNHLY, CDR2 FYNNEI.